The 12 T cell receptor beta chains in this list originate from one sample, sequenced in a study of T cell responses to AZD1222 COVID-19 vaccine. Measured with immunoSEQ multiplex PCR; TCRdb has only the in-frame clones, and not every one. Of 100,000 to 150,000 clones in the sample, 90% are singletons; the top ten hold around 4.5%. Sample: peripheral blood, taken on day 0 of MenACWY control vaccination. Receptors originate from an adult in good health.

The V gene is TRBV2, the J gene TRBJ1-5; 11 bases map to TRBD1. Looked up from germline, CDR1 is SNHLY and CDR2 is FYNNEI. J gave up 5 bases and V 2 bases, and 2 bases lay outside the gene matches. The CDR3 totals 15 residues. DNA of the CDR3: TGTGCCAGCAGTGAATGGGGACAGGGGGATCAGCCCCAGCATTTT. It specifies CASSEWGQGDQPQHF.

This sequence joins TRBV6-5 and TRBJ2-1; D ambiguous. V was trimmed by 2 bases and J by 5 bases, leaving 7 bases between them. Germline V gives CDR1 MNHEY, CDR2 SVGAGI. This CDR3 contains 13 residues. CDR3 bases: TGTGCCAGCAGTTACCACCCCAACAATGAGCAGTTCTTC. Its protein is CASSYHPNNEQFF.

This clone was observed a single time. The chain carries TRBV2 and TRBJ2-7; TRBD1 aligns across 11 bases. This CDR3 has 15 residues. The germline CDR1 and CDR2 sequences are SNHLY and FYNNEI. V dropped 6 bases and J dropped 4; count of bases not matched to a gene: 8. CDR3 sequence reads: CASRAGTGGFYEQYF. CDR3 DNA sequence: TGTGCCAGCAGGGCCGGGACAGGGGGATTTTACGAGCAGTACTTC. Filled out from reference TRBV2 and TRBJ2-7, the complete variable domain reads EPEVTQTPSHQVTQMGQEVILRCVPISNHLYFYWYRQILGQKVEFLVSFYNNEISEKSEIFDDQFSVERPDGSNFTLKIRSTKLEDSAMYFCASRAGTGGFYEQYFGPGTRLTVT.

The chain joins TRBV18 to TRBJ2-3; the D gene is possibly TRBD2 (6 bases). This CDR3 comprises 18 residues. Trimming took 3 bases from V and 0 from J, leaving 19 bases between them. Germline V CDR1 and CDR2: KGHSH, LQKENI. In DNA, the CDR3 is TGTGCCAGCTCACCGGCGTTAATGGGGGGTAGCAGCACAGATACGCAGTATTTT. It specifies CASSPALMGGSSTDTQYF.

This sequence joins TRBV29-1 and TRBJ2-5; 10 positions match TRBD1. V was pared by 8 bases and J by 5 bases, with 5 bases of the junction left unmatched. Germline values: CDR1 SQVTM, CDR2 ANQGSEA. The CDR3 contains 12 residues. The CDR3 loop is CSSGQGMETQYF. The CDR3 DNA reads TGCAGCTCGGGACAGGGGATGGAGACCCAGTACTTC.

This chain links TRBV28 with TRBJ1-5; 7 bases fit TRBD1. V lost 5 bases to trimming and J lost 0 bases; unmatched junction nucleotides: 10. The CDR3 loop spans 17 amino acids. Germline CDR1 and CDR2: MDHEN and SYDVKM. The CDR3 sequence is CASSTGQRWVSNQPQHF. As DNA, the CDR3 is TGTGCCAGCAGTACGGGACAGCGTTGGGTTAGCAATCAGCCCCAGCATTTT.

The chain carries TRBV5-1 and TRBJ1-3; the D is unclear. Germline assignment: CDR1 SGHRS and CDR2 YFSETQ. The V gene lost 2 bases and the J gene lost 2 bases, with 8 bases spanning the gap. This CDR3 has 14 amino acids. DNA for the CDR3: TGCGCCAGCAGCTTAGAAGGGACTGGAAACACCATATATTTT. Residues: CASSLEGTGNTIYF.

The V and J genes are TRBV7-9 and TRBJ2-5; D possibly corresponds to TRBD2 (5 bases). The ends were cut back, 2 bases at V and 2 bases at J, with 12 bases in the middle. CDR1 is SEHNR and CDR2 is FQNEAQ in the germline V gene (reference sequence). The CDR3 runs to 15 residues. The DNA for the CDR3 is TGTGCCAGCAGCTTACGGTCGCGGGTACAAGAGACCCAGTACTTC. Its protein product is CASSLRSRVQETQYF.

J is TRBJ2-5 and V is TRBV18; D uncertain. Germline V gene data show CDR1 as KGHSH and CDR2 as LQKENI. With 2 bases removed from V and 1 base from J, the gap between germline ends came to 8 bases. The CDR3 extends over 14 amino acids. The CDR3 loop reads CASSPTDGQETQYF. The CDR3 DNA reads as TGTGCCAGCTCACCAACAGACGGCCAAGAGACCCAGTACTTC.

The rearrangement uses TRBV18 and TRBJ1-1, with a weak D call TRBD1 (5 bases). This CDR3 comprises 14 residues. The germline V and J ends were trimmed by 3 bases and 1 base, with 9 bases remaining between them. Germline CDR1 is KGHSH and CDR2 is LQKENI. The CDR3 region has the DNA TGTGCCAGCTCACCCAGACAGTCGAACACTGAAGCTTTCTTT. Protein product: CASSPRQSNTEAFF.

The chain couples TRBV19 to TRBJ1-6; 8 nucleotides match TRBD1. The CDR3 runs 15 residues. The V and J ends lost 1 base and 7 bases, in that order; junction bases with no gene match: 3. The V gene's germline CDR1 is LNHDA and CDR2 SQIVND (reference sequence). CDR3 loop: CASSIGDRTNSPLHF. The CDR3 DNA sequence: TGTGCCAGTAGTATAGGGGACAGGACGAATTCACCCCTCCACTTT.

The chain combines TRBV7-9 with TRBJ2-1; 7 nucleotides match TRBD2. Germline lookup yields CDR1 SEHNR and CDR2 FQNEAQ (reference sequence). After removal of 2 bases from V and 9 bases from J, the junction contained 7 bases not matched to a gene. This CDR3 comprises 14 residues. As DNA, the CDR3 is TGTGCCAGCAGCTTAAACGGGGGGTTGGCTGAGCAGTTCTTC. It specifies CASSLNGGLAEQFF.